Described below is a single T cell receptor beta chain sequence and its context. This entry comes from a study of blood T cell repertoires in COVID-19. Study-wide background: Specimens from acute and convalescent COVID-19 originated in the United States, Italy and Spain.

Per germline, CDR1 WSHSY and CDR2 SAAADI. Trimming took off 7 bases at V and 7 bases at J, with 14 bases between the two ends. This CDR3 is 13 amino acids long. Authors' processing steps: Amplification with reference gene primers provided the estimates of nucleated cell counts. The repertoire was sequenced with immunoSEQ multiplex PCR; TCRdb's copy has only in-frame clones and lacks some. V, J and clone size were drawn from that table, and D and trimming were deduced from the DNA. The table has about 170,000 clones, about four fifths seen once; the top ten hold about a tenth. The sample comprised peripheral blood. The chain links TRBV10-2 to TRBJ1-3, with D tentatively TRBD1 (5 bases). This clonotype was obtained from a man between 65 and 80 years old with active or convalescent COVID-19. Written as DNA, the CDR3 is TGCGCCAGCACTCCCCCCGGGGGGAACACCATATATTTT. It codes for CASTPPGGNTIYF.